These T cell receptor beta chains were read from a single sample in a study of blood T cell repertoires in COVID-19. The repertoire was sequenced with immunoSEQ multiplex PCR; TCRdb's copy has only in-frame clones and lacks some. The table shows some 100,000 clones, with less than 90% occurring only once. Material: peripheral blood. All receptors derive from a woman aged 55-70 years with acute or convalescent COVID-19. The CDR3 runs from the conserved cysteine through the conserved F or W. Fields, in order: V gene, D gene, J gene, clone size, CDR3 DNA, CDR3 protein. A D gene is named only where the DNA matches it firmly. Clone size is stated in some rows and not others, as once, few, many or a class when expanded.

V gene: TRBV3-1/TRBV3-2; D gene: NA; J gene: TRBJ1-1; clone size: NA; CDR3 DNA: TGTGCCAGCAGCGGGGGTGCTGGGAGGCCTGAAGCTTTCTTT; CDR3 protein: CASSGGAGRPEAFF
V gene: TRBV28; D gene: TRBD2; J gene: TRBJ2-1; clone size: NA; CDR3 DNA: TGTGCCAGCAGTTCCAGCGGGAGGGCCCTAAATGAGCAGTTCTTC; CDR3 protein: CASSSSGRALNEQFF
V gene: TRBV5-1; D gene: TRBD2; J gene: TRBJ2-5; clone size: few; CDR3 DNA: TGCGCCAGCAGCTTGGTGACGGGGGGGACGCAAGAGACCCAGTACTTC; CDR3 protein: CASSLVTGGTQETQYF
V gene: TRBV5-1; D gene: NA; J gene: TRBJ2-1; clone size: NA; CDR3 DNA: TGCGCCAGCAGCTCAAAACCTCTAGCCACCTCCTACAATGAGCAGTTCTTC; CDR3 protein: CASSSKPLATSYNEQFF
V gene: TRBV6-2/TRBV6-3; D gene: TRBD1; J gene: TRBJ2-7; clone size: NA; CDR3 DNA: TGTGCCAGCAGTTACAATCGACAGGGCACCGAGCAGTACTTC; CDR3 protein: CASSYNRQGTEQYF
V gene: TRBV5-4; D gene: NA; J gene: TRBJ2-7; clone size: NA; CDR3 DNA: TGTGCCAGCAGCCCGGACCCCCACAGGTCCGACGAGCAGTACTTC; CDR3 protein: CASSPDPHRSDEQYF
V gene: TRBV2; D gene: TRBD2; J gene: TRBJ2-3; clone size: NA; CDR3 DNA: TGTGCCAGCGGTCAAGCGGGAGGGGGCACAGATACGCAGTATTTT; CDR3 protein: CASGQAGGGTDTQYF
V gene: TRBV19; D gene: TRBD1; J gene: TRBJ2-5; clone size: NA; CDR3 DNA: TGTGCCAGTAGTGGGGCGAGGGGACAGGGACAAGAGACCCAGTACTTC; CDR3 protein: CASSGARGQGQETQYF
V gene: TRBV7-6; D gene: TRBD1; J gene: TRBJ2-1; clone size: NA; CDR3 DNA: TGTGCCAGCAGCCCAGGGGGTAGGGGACAGGGGGCTTCCTCCTACAATGAGCAGTTCTTC; CDR3 protein: CASSPGGRGQGASSYNEQFF
V gene: TRBV9; D gene: NA; J gene: TRBJ2-7; clone size: NA; CDR3 DNA: TGTGCCAGCAGCGTAGATTTAGTCTCCTACGAGCAGTACTTC; CDR3 protein: CASSVDLVSYEQYF
V gene: TRBV10-1; D gene: TRBD2; J gene: TRBJ2-1; clone size: NA; CDR3 DNA: TGCGCCAGCAGTGAGTCGACCCCAGGGGCTAGCGGGCCTGCCGAGCAGTTCTTC; CDR3 protein: CASSESTPGASGPAEQFF
V gene: TRBV9; D gene: NA; J gene: TRBJ1-3; clone size: NA; CDR3 DNA: TGTGCCAGCAGCGCAGAACTAGCGGGAGGCTCTGGAAACACCATATATTTT; CDR3 protein: CASSAELAGGSGNTIYF
V gene: TRBV5-1; D gene: TRBD1; J gene: TRBJ1-1; clone size: NA; CDR3 DNA: TGCGCCAGCACCCTAGACAGGGGTACTGAAGCTTTCTTT; CDR3 protein: CASTLDRGTEAFF
V gene: TRBV24-1; D gene: TRBD1; J gene: TRBJ2-3; clone size: NA; CDR3 DNA: TGTGCCACCAGTGATGGGACAGGGGGCCCAGATACGCAGTATTTT; CDR3 protein: CATSDGTGGPDTQYF
V gene: TRBV18; D gene: NA; J gene: TRBJ1-1; clone size: NA; CDR3 DNA: TGTGCCAGCTCACCATCGGGCAGGGGACCGAACACTGAAGCTTTCTTT; CDR3 protein: CASSPSGRGPNTEAFF
V gene: TRBV3-1/TRBV3-2; D gene: NA; J gene: TRBJ2-2; clone size: NA; CDR3 DNA: TGTGCCAGCAGCCAAGGTTCGGGTAACACCGGGGAGCTGTTTTTT; CDR3 protein: CASSQGSGNTGELFF
V gene: TRBV2; D gene: TRBD1; J gene: TRBJ1-1; clone size: NA; CDR3 DNA: TGTGCCAGCAGTGCCGACAGGGGAAGGGCTTGGCACACTGAAGCTTTCTTT; CDR3 protein: CASSADRGRAWHTEAFF
V gene: TRBV19; D gene: NA; J gene: TRBJ1-2; clone size: few; CDR3 DNA: TGTGCCAGTAGTATAGGTGACAGATCTGGCTACACCTTC; CDR3 protein: CASSIGDRSGYTF
V gene: TRBV7-2; D gene: NA; J gene: TRBJ1-2; clone size: once; CDR3 DNA: TGTGCCAGCAGCTTAACAGGAACTAACTATGGCTACACCTTC; CDR3 protein: CASSLTGTNYGYTF
V gene: TRBV5-6; D gene: TRBD2; J gene: TRBJ2-1; clone size: few; CDR3 DNA: TGTGCCAGCAGCTTAAGAGGCGGGGGGTACAATGAGCAGTTCTTC; CDR3 protein: CASSLRGGGYNEQFF
V gene: TRBV28; D gene: TRBD1; J gene: TRBJ1-5; clone size: NA; CDR3 DNA: TGTGCCAGCAGTTTAGACAGGGTTGGGGTCTATAGCAATCAGCCCCAGCATTTT; CDR3 protein: CASSLDRVGVYSNQPQHF
V gene: TRBV6-5; D gene: TRBD1; J gene: TRBJ1-2; clone size: NA; CDR3 DNA: TGTGCCAGCAGTTACCAAGCACAGGGGGCGCGGTATGGCTACACCTTC; CDR3 protein: CASSYQAQGARYGYTF
V gene: TRBV24-1; D gene: NA; J gene: TRBJ1-2; clone size: NA; CDR3 DNA: TGTGCCACCAGTGATTTTTCAGGAGGCTACACCTTC; CDR3 protein: CATSDFSGGYTF
V gene: TRBV2; D gene: NA; J gene: TRBJ2-1; clone size: NA; CDR3 DNA: TGTGCCAGCAGGCGCGAAAGCAGGGAAAACAATGAGCAGTTCTTC; CDR3 protein: CASRRESRENNEQFF
V gene: TRBV6-5; D gene: NA; J gene: TRBJ2-1; clone size: NA; CDR3 DNA: TGTGCCAGCAGGGACGGCAGCGGCGGTGAGCAGTTCTTC; CDR3 protein: CASRDGSGGEQFF
V gene: TRBV5-1; D gene: NA; J gene: TRBJ2-3; clone size: NA; CDR3 DNA: TGCGCCAGCAGCTTGTCCCCTAGCGACGCAGATACGCAGTATTTT; CDR3 protein: CASSLSPSDADTQYF
V gene: TRBV5-1; D gene: TRBD2; J gene: TRBJ2-7; clone size: NA; CDR3 DNA: TGCGCCAGCAGCTCGGGAGGACTGGAATCGCGTGAGCAGTACTTC; CDR3 protein: CASSSGGLESREQYF
V gene: TRBV28; D gene: TRBD2; J gene: TRBJ2-1; clone size: NA; CDR3 DNA: TGTGCCAGCACTCTACGGGGGACTAGCACCTACAATGAGCAGTTCTTC; CDR3 protein: CASTLRGTSTYNEQFF
V gene: TRBV28; D gene: NA; J gene: TRBJ2-5; clone size: NA; CDR3 DNA: TGTGCCAGCAGTTTAAGGGGGGGAGGCCGGGAGACCCAGTACTTC; CDR3 protein: CASSLRGGGRETQYF
V gene: TRBV19; D gene: TRBD2; J gene: TRBJ2-1; clone size: NA; CDR3 DNA: TGTGCCAGTAGTATGTCTCGGCGGGGGGCCTACAATGAGCAGTTCTTC; CDR3 protein: CASSMSRRGAYNEQFF
V gene: TRBV6-5; D gene: NA; J gene: TRBJ2-2; clone size: NA; CDR3 DNA: TGTGCCAGCAGGATAACAGGGAACACCGGGGAGCTGTTTTTT; CDR3 protein: CASRITGNTGELFF
V gene: TRBV21-1; D gene: NA; J gene: TRBJ1-3; clone size: once; CDR3 DNA: TGTGCCAGCAGTGATGGGGGCTGGTCGACCATATATTTT; CDR3 protein: CASSDGGWSTIYF
V gene: TRBV12-3/TRBV12-4; D gene: NA; J gene: TRBJ1-2; clone size: NA; CDR3 DNA: TGTGCCAGCAGTTTACAAAACTATGGCTACACCTTC; CDR3 protein: CASSLQNYGYTF
V gene: TRBV6-5; D gene: NA; J gene: TRBJ1-5; clone size: NA; CDR3 DNA: TGTGCCAGCAGTATAGAGGGTTTCAATCAGCCCCAGCATTTT; CDR3 protein: CASSIEGFNQPQHF
V gene: TRBV2; D gene: TRBD2; J gene: TRBJ2-7; clone size: once; CDR3 DNA: TGTGCCAGCATCCTAGCGGGAGCATACGAGCAGTACTTC; CDR3 protein: CASILAGAYEQYF
V gene: TRBV7-2; D gene: TRBD2; J gene: TRBJ2-7; clone size: NA; CDR3 DNA: TGTGCCAGCAGTTGGGGACTAGCGGCATACGAGCAGTACTTC; CDR3 protein: CASSWGLAAYEQYF
V gene: TRBV28; D gene: NA; J gene: TRBJ2-3; clone size: NA; CDR3 DNA: TGTGCCAGCAGTTCCCGGGGAGATACGCAGTATTTT; CDR3 protein: CASSSRGDTQYF
V gene: TRBV5-1; D gene: TRBD2; J gene: TRBJ2-3; clone size: NA; CDR3 DNA: TGCGCCAGCAGCTTGGACAGTCGGGGGAGGGGCACAGATACGCAGTATTTT; CDR3 protein: CASSLDSRGRGTDTQYF
V gene: TRBV6-5; D gene: TRBD2; J gene: TRBJ2-1; clone size: NA; CDR3 DNA: TGTGCCAGCAGACGGACTAGCGGGAGACCCCTGGAGCAGTTCTTC; CDR3 protein: CASRRTSGRPLEQFF
V gene: TRBV28; D gene: NA; J gene: TRBJ1-5; clone size: NA; CDR3 DNA: TGTGCCAGCAGTTTATACGGTCAGCCCCAGCATTTT; CDR3 protein: CASSLYGQPQHF